This T cell receptor (beta chain) was profiled in a study of cytomegalovirus exposure and HLA in healthy donors (dated by TCRdb to about 2017). Describing the broader study: An earlier analysis of 550 to 700 of the donors reported approximately 270 Gb of sequence data and 117 million unique TCR beta sequences from around 200 million T cells. An early release covering approximately 600 HLA-typed donors comprised about 300 gigabases of sequencing data and tens of millions of unique TCR sequences. Among the approximately 420 genotyped donors, approximately 82% belonged to the genetic ancestry cluster associated with self-reported Caucasian donors. The aim of the study was to test whether cataloging public T cell receptors could identify signatures of past pathogen exposure. The T cell repertoires of 666 subjects were profiled by immunosequencing and related to cytomegalovirus serostatus. A separate validation cohort of over 95 different subjects was used in addition to the roughly 670-subject first cohort. To predict cytomegalovirus infection status, the study combined high-throughput TCR immunosequencing, statistical association of individual TCRs with disease status, and machine learning. A later analysis re-examined previously published TCR beta repertoires from about 670 donors and added high-resolution HLA genotyping to investigate patterns of TCR occurrence. Rather than using new phenotypic data, the later analysis identified candidate immune exposures from TCR beta sequences and from how often those sequences occurred across donors. To decide whether each TCR beta V gene segment behaved as functional or pseudogenic, an earlier analysis of fewer than 750 of the donors relied on high-throughput TCR beta sequencing. Donor age, sex, ethnicity and CMV serostatus were compiled alongside the repertoire data. A later genetic analysis used genome-wide SNP genotypes for about three fifths of the 666 donors, treating that subset as a discovery cohort. Every repertoire in the discovery cohort had been generated on one and the same sequencing platform. HLA typing covered class I and class II loci at four-digit resolution. The number of donors typed differed by locus, with about 629-640 for A, B, C, DRB1 and DQB1, over 500 for DQA1, 600 to 610 for DPA1, and some 450 for DPB1. Roughly 5 DR-DQ haplotypes were treated as single units for association and clustering because of strong linkage in the cohort. On average, around 230,000 unique TCR beta nucleotide sequences were sequenced per donor among some 420 genotyped donors of the cohort, with around 19% of those sequences being non-productive. Beyond this particular receptor, the publication reports: Sequencing depth was assumed to be roughly uniform across donors in the presence/absence analyses, though that assumption may not hold. Correlated functional status among segregating V segments might be attributable to linkage disequilibrium, but an unknown experimental factor could not be ruled out. Because HLA typing was missing for some donors at each locus, association tests included only the typed subset. A further reported finding was that TCR beta sequences accurately predicted the HLA-A and HLA-B alleles for most subjects in the first cohort. In a later analysis, HLA-associated TCR beta chains were found to be more clonally expanded and to have lower generation probabilities than equally common non-associated chains. Most TCR sequences were observed very rarely across donors, whereas some public TCRs were present in many individuals. Immune exposure information for the cohort was limited to CMV serostatus. The authors suggested that the approach could potentially be generalized to other disease states and immunological phenotypes. Over 15 rarely observed V segments, including chromosome 9 orphons, were excluded from the earlier analysis of approximately 500 of the donors because counts were too low. A later analysis found that most CMV-associated TCR beta chains appeared HLA-restricted, with HLA associations seemingly driven largely by CMV exposure. Only TCR beta chains were sequenced in this cohort, and the absence of alpha or paired-chain data limited detectable features. A cluster of highly shared sequence variants was judged likely to represent a technical artifact of the sequencing pipeline. A later analysis reported that several top co-occurrence clusters appeared linked to parvovirus B19, influenza, CMV and Epstein-Barr virus. A later genetic analysis associated a missense DCLRE1C variant with V-gene and J-gene trimming of TCR beta chains, and an independent cohort replicated the association. Because the 87-base-pair reads could not distinguish some IMGT-functional V segments, including TRBV6-2 and TRBV6-3, those segments were excluded. In an earlier analysis of about 600 of the donors, most TCR beta V segments appeared in productive rearrangements about 87% or about 30% of the time, broadly matching IMGT annotations. A later genetic analysis reported fewer N-insertions in productive TCRs among donors in an Asian-associated ancestry cluster than the roughly 620-donor mean. In both the original and validation cohorts, the classifier was reported to diagnose cytomegalovirus status with high specificity and sensitivity. Three of the identified cytomegalovirus-associated TCR beta chains were confirmed in vitro to be specific for cytomegalovirus antigens. In a later analysis, some 18,000 TCR beta sequences were associated with specific HLA alleles at a false discovery rate of 0.05. A total of 150 to 200 TCR beta chains were listed by the study as associated with cytomegalovirus. In a later analysis, TCR association rates were found to vary across HLA loci, with the most associated TCRs seen for DRB1 alleles and the fewest for HLA-C alleles. When HLA alleles, especially DR and DQ, strongly co-occurred, attributing TCR associations to individual alleles was difficult.

Library preparation used the immunoSEQ multiplex PCR assay. For the multiplex PCR, a mixture combining 60 forward primers for TCR Vbeta segments and 13 reverse primers for TCR Jbeta segments was used. Amplification of the CDR3 region of rearranged TCR beta genes was performed with a multiplex PCR assay on genomic DNA. Amplified TCR beta libraries were sequenced as 87-base-pair reads on the Illumina HiSeq System. The original pipeline was this. Across the roughly 640 repertoires, a later analysis counted about 81 million unique TCR beta chains, around 11 million of which were shared by at least two donors. Raw reads were error-corrected and collapsed into unique sequences by a nearest-neighbor algorithm in which closely related sequences were merged to remove PCR and sequencing errors. V, D and J gene segments were assigned by aligning CDR3 sequences to IMGT reference sequences. For a sequence to be retained, at least a six-nucleotide match to both a V gene segment and a J gene segment was required. A rearrangement counted as productive if the CDR3 had no stop codons and remained in frame with V and J, and every other rearrangement counted as non-productive. Following IMGT convention, CDR3 was defined as the stretch from the second conserved V-encoded cysteine to the conserved J-encoded phenylalanine. The earlier analysis of about 500 of the donors excluded sequences that lacked an unambiguous match to a single V gene segment. An earlier analysis of fewer than 750 of the donors called V segments functional above 56.7% productive rearrangements and segregating when the between-donor standard deviation exceeded 5%. A statistical classification framework was developed to diagnose cytomegalovirus status using the catalog of TCR beta chain sequences. V and J gene assignment, in a later analysis, came from comparing TCR nucleotide sequences with IMGT/GENE-DB human TR gene sequences. In a later analysis, CDR3 sequences and most-parsimonious VDJ recombination scenarios were assigned using the TCRdist pipeline. In a later analysis, every TCR beta chain was defined by the combination of its CDR3 amino acid sequence and its V-gene family, and reads without a unique V-gene family were dropped. A later analysis removed nearly 600 highly shared, low-generation-probability nucleotide sequences to deal with suspected cross-contamination and a sequencing artifact. For each public chain, a later analysis derived a clonal expansion index from normalized ranks of inferred template counts within each repertoire. In a later analysis, generation probabilities were computed with a VDJ recombination model fitted to out-of-frame rearrangements, and the resulting probabilities were checked against IGoR. In a later analysis, hypergeometric tests were used to score TCR-TCR, TCR-HLA and TCR-CMV co-occurrence, with a repertoire-size bias correction applied to TCR pairs. A later analysis estimated false discovery rates by permuting HLA or CMV assignments 20 times. In a later analysis, co-occurring TCRs were grouped using DBSCAN, with TCRdist sequence similarity added in when clustering inside HLA-allele-positive subsets. Repertoires with fewer than 30,000 or more than 120,000 public chains were left out of co-occurrence clustering, as were about 5 repertoires with anomalous nucleotide sharing. TCRdb limited this immuneACCESS table to in-frame rearrangements with V and J called. A share of clones is missing; checked studies link under half to unresolved V genes, and the rest is unexplained. D and trimming were read from the DNA, whereas the V and J calls and clone size are those reported in that table. The sample contains approximately 55,000 clones, around 85% of them found a single time. Together, the top ten hold roughly 2.4% of the sample.

The cohort comprised approximately 700 healthy bone marrow donors. All cohort members were sampled while nominally healthy, although unrecorded immune exposures were likely present. The donor was CMV seropositive and was included in the group of around 300 seropositive cohort members. Each donor provided a peripheral blood sample, and peripheral blood mononuclear cells were used for TCR beta sequencing. The Qiagen DNeasy Blood Extraction Kit was used to extract genomic DNA from the blood cell samples. In the germline V gene, CDR1 corresponds to MNHEY and CDR2 to SVGAGI. From cysteine to phenylalanine, the CDR3 is 13 amino acids long. Just CDR3 DNA is preserved here, 39 bases in frame from base 1. The junction shows trimming of 6 bases on V and 4 bases on J, plus 12 bases between the germline ends. On this clone itself: The target of this receptor is not known. No base-level quality is on record; no much larger clone is a single base apart.

This TCR was recovered from a boy younger than 18 in good health and CMV-seropositive. Here the chain combines TRBV6-5 and TRBJ1-2; the D gene is perhaps TRBD1, from 5 matching bases. Material: PBMCs. In nucleotide form, the sequence is TGTGCCAGCAGGGCAGGGTATCTCTATGGCTACACCTTC. Translated, this gives CASRAGYLYGYTF.